The 25 T cell receptor beta chains below all came from one sample that was sequenced in a study of blood T cell repertoires in COVID-19. Profiled with immunoSEQ multiplex PCR; TCRdb holds only in-frame clones, not every one. The sample contains roughly 120,000 clones, about four fifths of which appear only once. Source material: peripheral blood. All receptors come from a woman at least 80 years old with acute or convalescent COVID-19.

The rearrangement links TRBV28 to TRBJ1-2; 8 bases match TRBD1. The length of the CDR3 is 14 residues. Germline V lookup: CDR1 MDHEN, CDR2 SYDVKM. Trimming took 2 bases from V and 7 from J; bases not matched to a gene: 6. In DNA form, the CDR3 reads TGTGCCAGCAGTTTACACCAGGACAGGGTTGGCTACACCTTC. It codes for CASSLHQDRVGYTF.

This rearrangement joins TRBV9 to TRBJ1-2; D uncertain. This CDR3 spans 14 amino acids. V was clipped by 2 bases and J by 9 bases, with 17 bases between them. Germline V lookup: CDR1 SGDLS, CDR2 YYNGEE. This CDR3 reads CASSVREAGGSYTF. The CDR3 nucleotides read TGTGCCAGCAGCGTTCGTGAGGCTGGAGGAAGCTACACCTTC. The full variable domain, completed using reference TRBV9 and TRBJ1-2, is DSGVTQTPKHLITATGQRVTLRCSPRSGDLSVYWYQQSLDQGLQFLIQYYNGEERAKGNILERFSAQQFPDLHSELNLSSLELGDSALYFCASSVREAGGSYTFGSGTRLTVV.

This clone was recorded once. The CDR3 here is CASSSGGISYGYTF. The CDR3 nucleotides are TGTGCCAGCAGTTCAGGGGGCATTAGCTATGGCTACACCTTC. The rearrangement uses TRBV28 and TRBJ1-2; 8 bases are shared with TRBD1. The junction had 5 bases not matched to a gene; V was cut back by 4 bases and J by 4 bases. CDR3 length: 14 amino acids. The germline gives CDR1 MDHEN, CDR2 SYDVKM.

The chain has TRBV30 and TRBJ2-5, with 9 bases matching TRBD2. The germline gives CDR1 GTSNPN, CDR2 SVGIG (reference sequence). This CDR3 has 13 amino acids. V shed 3 bases and J 5 bases; nucleotides not matched to a gene: 4. CDR3 loop: CAWRQAGGETQYF. The DNA of the CDR3 is TGTGCCTGGAGGCAGGCGGGGGGGGAGACCCAGTACTTC.

V is TRBV5-8 and J is TRBJ1-5; 7 bases fit TRBD1. In germline, CDR1 is SGHTS, CDR2 YDEGEE. The CDR3 sequence is 18 residues long. V trimming: 0 bases; J trimming: 0 bases; junction bases outside the gene matches: 9. CDR3 residues: CASSLGKGQPYSNQPQHF. DNA of the CDR3: TGTGCCAGCAGCTTGGGAAAGGGACAGCCTTATAGCAATCAGCCCCAGCATTTT.

This clone was observed many times. The chain uses TRBV29-1 and TRBJ1-4; unclear D gene. The V end lost 6 bases, the J end lost 5 bases, and 13 bases lay between the germline ends. Looked up from germline, CDR1 is SQVTM and CDR2 is ANQGSEA. The CDR3 runs to 13 residues. CDR3 DNA sequence: TGCAGCGTGAAGGAGCCGTACAATGAAAAACTGTTTTTT. Its protein product is CSVKEPYNEKLFF.

In DNA form, the CDR3 reads TGTGCCAGCAGCTTCGCGGGTAATGAAAAACTGTTTTTT. This encodes CASSFAGNEKLFF. This chain uses TRBV9 with TRBJ1-4; D uncertain. Trimming took off 4 bases at V and 4 bases at J, with 8 bases between the two ends. Germline values: CDR1 SGDLS, CDR2 YYNGEE. This CDR3 has 13 amino acids.

J is TRBJ2-5 and V is TRBV5-5; TRBD1 aligns across 10 bases. CDR1 is SGHKS and CDR2 is YYEKEE in the germline V gene (reference sequence). CDR3 length: 17 residues. Losses at the gene ends were 5 bases for V and 1 base for J; bases not matched to a gene: 11. CDR3 DNA: TGTGCCAGCAGTTCCTACCTGACAGGGGGCTCCCAAGAGACCCAGTACTTC. This encodes CASSSYLTGGSQETQYF.

This clone turned up a few times. The CDR3 sequence is CATSDAGQFTGELFF. In nucleotides, the CDR3 is TGTGCCACCAGTGATGCGGGACAGTTCACCGGGGAGCTGTTTTTT. The chain joins TRBV24-1 to TRBJ2-2, with a weak D call TRBD1 (7 bases). Per germline, CDR1 KGHDR and CDR2 SFDVKD. This CDR3 has 15 residues. Deletions cut 3 bases from V and 4 bases from J, with 11 bases between.

The chain carries TRBV5-4 and TRBJ1-2; D gene ambiguous. The CDR3 spans 14 residues. Germline V CDR1 and CDR2: SGHNT, YYREEE (reference sequence). Trimming took off 5 bases at V and 7 bases at J, with 18 bases between the two ends. CDR3: CASSQPGLAIGYTF. The DNA for the CDR3 is TGTGCCAGCAGTCAACCCGGGTTGGCTATTGGCTACACCTTC.

The rearrangement joins TRBV14 to TRBJ2-7, with 8 bases fitting TRBD1. The CDR3 totals 15 residues. Germline CDR1 and CDR2: SGHDN and FVKESK. The V and J ends lost 3 bases and 3 bases, in that order; junction bases with no gene match: 7. The CDR3 DNA sequence: TGTGCCAGCAGCCACAACACAGGGGGAAACTACGAGCAGTACTTC. Translated, it gives CASSHNTGGNYEQYF.

This clone has just a few counts. The V and J genes are TRBV5-8 and TRBJ1-2; no firm D call. Per germline, CDR1 SGHTS and CDR2 YDEGEE. V shed 1 base and J shed 8 bases, with 15 bases lying between them. The CDR3 sequence is 14 residues long. This CDR3 reads CASSLLRRVGGYTF. The CDR3 DNA reads TGTGCCAGCAGCTTGTTGCGGAGGGTAGGGGGCTACACCTTC.

This clone was picked up a small number of times. The chain has TRBV5-1 and TRBJ2-3; 10 nucleotides agree with TRBD1. The CDR3 consists of 16 residues. Losses at the gene ends were 0 bases for V and 5 bases for J; bases not matched to a gene: 6. The V gene's germline CDR1 is SGHRS and CDR2 YFSETQ. CDR3 DNA sequence: TGCGCCAGCAGCTTGGGACAGGGGGCCTCCCAAGATACGCAGTATTTT. Amino acid sequence: CASSLGQGASQDTQYF.

In this sample, this clone turned up once. This sequence joins TRBV2 and TRBJ2-3; 7 nucleotides align to TRBD2. The germline V gene has CDR1 SNHLY and CDR2 FYNNEI. The junction had 3 bases not matched to a gene; V was cut back by 0 bases and J by 6 bases. The CDR3 is 14 amino acids. The CDR3 loop is CASSEAGGPDTQYF. The CDR3 nucleotides are TGTGCCAGCAGTGAAGCGGGAGGGCCGGATACGCAGTATTTT.

V is TRBV3-1 (or the pseudogene TRBV3-2) and J is TRBJ1-4; no firm D call. Germline CDR1 and CDR2: LGHDT and YNNKEL (reference sequence). The CDR3 is made up of 14 amino acids. Trimming cost V 3 bases and J 2 bases, with 7 bases left between them. The CDR3 DNA reads as TGTGCCAGCAGCCAGTACTTGACTAATGAAAAACTGTTTTTT. Its protein product is CASSQYLTNEKLFF.

The chain employs TRBV18 and TRBJ2-3; a possible D gene is TRBD2 (5 bases). The CDR3 is made up of 15 amino acids. Deletions cut 2 bases from V and 0 bases from J, with 9 bases between. Germline V lookup: CDR1 KGHSH, CDR2 LQKENI. The CDR3: CASSPNSASTDTQYF. CDR3 DNA: TGTGCCAGCTCACCAAATAGCGCCAGCACAGATACGCAGTATTTT.

The chain carries TRBV7-9 and TRBJ2-1; D is unclear. With 3 bases removed from V and 9 bases from J, the gap between germline ends came to 6 bases. Germline V CDR1 and CDR2: SEHNR, FQNEAQ (reference sequence). The length of the CDR3 is 11 residues. The CDR3 DNA follows: TGTGCCAGCAGCTTTCGAGGTGAGCAGTTCTTC. Amino acid sequence: CASSFRGEQFF.

This sequence joins TRBV28 and TRBJ1-2; 7 bases line up with TRBD1. The length of the CDR3 is 14 residues. Germline values: CDR1 MDHEN, CDR2 SYDVKM. J lost 4 bases, V lost 1 base, and 3 bases had no gene match. CDR3 coding DNA: TGTGCCAGCAGTTTATCAGACAGGGTCTATGGCTACACCTTC. Translating it yields CASSLSDRVYGYTF.

The chain recombines TRBV19 with TRBJ2-1, with 9 positions matching TRBD1. The V gene end was trimmed by 7 bases and the J gene end by 9 bases; junction bases not matched to a gene: 7. Germline CDR1 and CDR2: LNHDA and SQIVND (reference sequence). The CDR3 runs to 13 residues. This CDR3 reads CASIGTGYGEQFF. In nucleotides, the CDR3 is TGTGCCAGTATCGGGACAGGGTATGGTGAGCAGTTCTTC.

V usage is TRBV4-2 and J usage is TRBJ1-2, with 9 bases identical to TRBD1. Germline trimming cut 0 bases from V and 6 bases from J; bases unmatched to any gene: 8. The CDR3 spans 16 residues. Germline CDR1 and CDR2: LGHNA and YNFKEQ. The CDR3 loop reads CASSQDLSRDRDGYTF. The CDR3 DNA sequence: TGTGCCAGCAGCCAAGATTTGTCCCGGGACAGGGATGGCTACACCTTC.

This chain connects TRBV18 to TRBJ2-3; D is uncertain. Trimming took off 2 bases at V and 2 bases at J, with 11 bases between the two ends. The CDR3 sequence is 15 residues long. Looked up from germline, CDR1 is KGHSH and CDR2 is LQKENI. The CDR3 reads CASSPKVANTDTQYF. The CDR3 DNA is TGTGCCAGCTCACCAAAAGTAGCAAACACAGATACGCAGTATTTT.

The rearrangement links TRBV21-1 to TRBJ2-7; the table names TRBD1, a call not compared with the DNA. TRBV21-1 represents a pseudogene. CDR3 size: 17 residues. The CDR3 protein is CASSKPPDRIYYYEQYF. CDR3 bases: TGTGCCAGCAGCAAACCTCCTGACAGAATCTACTACTACGAGCAGTACTTC.

V usage is TRBV7-2 and J usage is TRBJ1-2; tentative D call: TRBD1 (6 bases). Germline CDR1 reads SGHTA; CDR2 reads FQGNSA. The CDR3 contains 13 residues. V shed 5 bases and J shed 2 bases, with 9 bases lying between them. In DNA form, the CDR3 reads TGTGCCAGCAGCCAGGGGCTCAACTATGGCTACACCTTC. Its translation: CASSQGLNYGYTF.

V is TRBV15 and J is TRBJ2-3, with 7 bases matching TRBD1. The CDR3 consists of 15 residues. Germline V lookup: CDR1 LNHNV, CDR2 YYDKDF (reference sequence). Germline trimming cut 3 bases from V and 2 bases from J; bases unmatched to any gene: 5. The CDR3 nucleotides are TGTGCCACCAGCAGGATGGGACAGATCACAGATACGCAGTATTTT. Amino acid sequence: CATSRMGQITDTQYF.

The rearrangement joins TRBV5-1 to TRBJ1-3, with TRBD1 as a possible D gene (5 bases). Trimming removed 4 bases at V and 1 base at J, with 12 bases between. Germline V gene sequence: CDR1 SGHRS, CDR2 YFSETQ. The CDR3 loop spans 15 amino acids. CDR3 amino acids: CASSPTGGSGNTIYF. CDR3 nucleotides: TGCGCCAGCAGCCCGACGGGGGGTTCTGGAAACACCATATATTTT.